This T cell receptor beta chain was profiled in a study of T cells in Graves' hyperthyroidism and ophthalmopathy. This clonotype was seen a few times. It was RNA transcripts that yielded the amplified TCR beta CDR3 regions. First-round RT-PCR with HTBI primers amplified the TCR CDR3 region. TCRdb re-derived calls from the multiplex PCR reads in MiXCR, one entry per CDR3 protein. The table records more than 300,000 distinct CDR3 sequences, roughly 13% of them present only once. CDR3 size: 17 residues. Trimming cost V 6 bases and J 6 bases, with 26 bases left between them. CDR1 and CDR2 from the germline V gene are KGHSH and LQKENI.

What was sequenced was blood. This TCR came from a woman in her twenties or thirties with Graves' hyperthyroidism. The V and J genes are TRBV18 and TRBJ2-5; D possibly matches TRBD1 or TRBD2 (7 bases each). The CDR3 sequence: CASSREGRGHGQKTQYF. The CDR3, as DNA: TGTGCCAGCTCCCGCGAAGGGAGGGGGCATGGGCAGAAGACCCAGTACTTC.